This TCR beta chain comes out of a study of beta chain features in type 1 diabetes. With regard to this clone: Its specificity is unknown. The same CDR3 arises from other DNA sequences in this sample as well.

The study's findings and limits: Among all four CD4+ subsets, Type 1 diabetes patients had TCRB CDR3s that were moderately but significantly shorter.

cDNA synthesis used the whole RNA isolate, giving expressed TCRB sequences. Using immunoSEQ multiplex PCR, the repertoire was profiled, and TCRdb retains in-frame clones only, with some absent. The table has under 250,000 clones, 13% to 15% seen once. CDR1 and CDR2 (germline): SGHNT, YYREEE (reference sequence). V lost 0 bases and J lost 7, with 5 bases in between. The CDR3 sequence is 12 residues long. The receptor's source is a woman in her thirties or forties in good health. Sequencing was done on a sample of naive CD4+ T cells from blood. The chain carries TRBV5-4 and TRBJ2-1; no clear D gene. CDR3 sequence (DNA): TGTGCCAGCAGCTTGGCTAGTAATGAGCAGTTCTTC. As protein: CASSLASNEQFF. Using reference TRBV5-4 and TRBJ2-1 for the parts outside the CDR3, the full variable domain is ETGVTQSPTHLIKTRGQQVTLRCSSQSGHNTVSWYQQALGQGPQFIFQYYREEENGRGNFPPRFSGLQFPNYSSELNVNALELDDSALYLCASSLASNEQFFGPGTRLTVL.